Shown below are 10 T cell receptor beta chains from a single sample sequenced in a study of T cell responses to AZD1222 COVID-19 vaccine. Here immunoSEQ multiplex PCR was the method, and the copy in TCRdb shows in-frame clones only, minus some. The table lists about 200,000 clones, roughly 92% of them singletons. Sample: peripheral blood, taken 28 days after the second AZD1222 dose. These receptors came from an adult who received the AZD1222 COVID-19 vaccine.

The genes are TRBV9 and TRBJ2-3, with no clear D. The CDR3 covers 14 residues. The germline V and J ends were trimmed by 0 bases and 0 bases, with 5 bases remaining between them. Germline-derived CDR1 and CDR2 are SGDLS and YYNGEE. CDR3 region: CASSVVASTDTQYF. The CDR3 DNA sequence: TGTGCCAGCAGCGTAGTAGCAAGCACAGATACGCAGTATTTT.

The chain carries TRBV19 and TRBJ2-6, with D perhaps matching TRBD1 (6 bases). The V gene's germline CDR1 is LNHDA and CDR2 SQIVND (reference sequence). V was cut by 4 bases and J by 6 bases, with 10 bases left in between. This CDR3 contains 14 residues. The CDR3, as DNA: TGTGCCAGTAGTACTACAGGGTCGGCCAACGTCCTGACTTTC. Encoded protein: CASSTTGSANVLTF.

This rearrangement joins TRBV4-3 to TRBJ1-6; D unresolved. Trimming removed 3 bases at V and 5 bases at J, with 17 bases between. The germline V gene has CDR1 LGHNA and CDR2 YSLEER. The CDR3 is 17 residues long. CDR3 sequence reads: CASSQAFSNSHNSPLHF. The CDR3 nucleotides are TGCGCCAGCAGCCAGGCCTTTAGTAATTCCCATAATTCACCCCTCCACTTT.

The gene calls are TRBV19 and TRBJ2-3; 9 nucleotides match TRBD2. Germline CDR1 LNHDA, CDR2 SQIVND (reference sequence). CDR3 length: 14 amino acids. The V segment lost 5 bases and the J segment 6 bases; nucleotides outside the gene matches: 6. Written as DNA, the CDR3 is TGTGCCAGTAGTCTTAGGACTAGCGAGGATACGCAGTATTTT. Its protein is CASSLRTSEDTQYF.

This clone has only one observation. V is TRBV2 and J is TRBJ2-2; no reliable D call. Germline CDR1 SNHLY, CDR2 FYNNEI. V lost 6 bases and J lost 10, with 12 bases in between. The CDR3 totals 12 residues. CDR3 in DNA: TGTGCCAGCAGACCCTCCCGCGAGGAGCTGTTTTTT. Residues: CASRPSREELFF.

This chain joins TRBV7-8 and TRBJ1-2; D ambiguous. Trimming cost V 0 bases and J 3 bases, with 11 bases left between them. CDR1 is SGHVS, CDR2 FQNEAQ, per germline. This CDR3 is built from 15 residues. CDR3 nucleotide sequence: TGTGCCAGCAGCTTAGCGGCTAGTAACGACTATGGCTACACCTTC. This encodes CASSLAASNDYGYTF.

The chain carries TRBV2 and TRBJ2-7, with D possibly being TRBD2 (6 bases). Germline CDR1 and CDR2: SNHLY and FYNNEI. This CDR3 is 12 amino acids long. Between the trimmed V and J ends, which lost 4 bases and 3 bases, there was a span of 7 bases. CDR3 sequence reads: CASSGGGYEQYF. CDR3 DNA: TGTGCCAGCAGTGGGGGAGGCTACGAGCAGTACTTC. The full variable domain, rest sourced from reference TRBV2 and TRBJ2-7, is EPEVTQTPSHQVTQMGQEVILRCVPISNHLYFYWYRQILGQKVEFLVSFYNNEISEKSEIFDDQFSVERPDGSNFTLKIRSTKLEDSAMYFCASSGGGYEQYFGPGTRLTVT.

The CDR3 sequence is CASSTPKGQGTDTQYF. For the CDR3, the DNA is TGTGCCAGTAGTACCCCGAAGGGACAGGGCACAGATACGCAGTATTTT. The rearrangement links TRBV19 to TRBJ2-3; 8 nucleotides agree with TRBD1. V lost 4 bases, J lost 1 base, and 7 bases stayed unmatched. This CDR3 is 16 amino acids long. Germline V gives CDR1 LNHDA, CDR2 SQIVND (reference sequence).

The chain employs TRBV10-3 and TRBJ1-3; 7 bases match TRBD1. J gave up 2 bases and V 6 bases, and 7 bases lay outside the gene matches. Germline loops: CDR1 ENHRY, CDR2 SYGVKD. The CDR3 has 15 amino acids. The DNA of the CDR3 is TGTGCCATCAGCGCCCCGACAGGGACTGGAAACACCATATATTTT. This gives the protein CAISAPTGTGNTIYF.

This clone has a single count. J is TRBJ2-1 and V is TRBV10-1, with 9 bases fitting TRBD1. Germline V CDR1 and CDR2: WNHNN, SYGVQD (reference sequence). V shed 4 bases and J 0 bases; nucleotides not matched to a gene: 4. The CDR3 is 16 residues long. DNA of the CDR3: TGCGCCAGCAGTGGATGGACAGGGGCCTCCTACAATGAGCAGTTCTTC. Its protein product is CASSGWTGASYNEQFF.